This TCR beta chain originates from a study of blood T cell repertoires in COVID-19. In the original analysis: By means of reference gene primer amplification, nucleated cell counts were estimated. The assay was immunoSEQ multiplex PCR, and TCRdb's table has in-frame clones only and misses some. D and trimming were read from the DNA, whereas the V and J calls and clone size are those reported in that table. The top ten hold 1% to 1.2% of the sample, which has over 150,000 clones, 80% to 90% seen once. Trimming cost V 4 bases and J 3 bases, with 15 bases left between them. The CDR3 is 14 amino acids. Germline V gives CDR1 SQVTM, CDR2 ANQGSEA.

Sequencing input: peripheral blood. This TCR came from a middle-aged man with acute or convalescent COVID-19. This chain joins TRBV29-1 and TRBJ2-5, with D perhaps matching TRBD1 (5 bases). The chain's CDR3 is CSVVVKAGKETQYF. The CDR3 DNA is TGCAGCGTTGTGGTGAAAGCAGGGAAAGAGACCCAGTACTTC.